The 21 T cell receptor beta chains reported below all come from one sample, sequenced in a study of cytotoxic CD8 clonotypes in ibrutinib-treated CLL. Sequenced by immunoSEQ multiplex PCR; TCRdb stores in-frame clones only, minus some. The data show around 160,000 clones, about 88% seen once. Sample: PBMCs, taken at disease progression, from a patient treated with ibrutinib. All receptors derive from a human donor with chronic lymphocytic leukemia.

This clone was observed once. The chain combines TRBV29-1 with TRBJ2-7; tentative D call: TRBD2 (6 bases). In germline, CDR1 is SQVTM, CDR2 ANQGSEA. V was trimmed by 6 bases and J by 4 bases, leaving 19 bases between them. The CDR3 sequence is 14 residues long. The CDR3 is CSVESRHGLYEQYF. CDR3 in DNA: TGCAGCGTGGAATCCCGACATGGACTATACGAGCAGTACTTC.

The chain carries TRBV5-8 and TRBJ2-6, with unresolved D. CDR3 length equals 15 residues. Germline assignment: CDR1 SGHTS and CDR2 YDEGEE. V was clipped by 2 bases and J by 0 bases, with 6 bases between them. CDR3 nucleotides: TGTGCCAGCAGCTTCGATAGCTCTGGGGCCAACGTCCTGACTTTC. Translating it yields CASSFDSSGANVLTF.

The chain combines TRBV10-1 with TRBJ2-7, with D perhaps TRBD1 or TRBD2 (5 bases each). The CDR3 is made up of 15 amino acids. The germline gives CDR1 WNHNN, CDR2 SYGVQD (reference sequence). V lost 0 bases and J 6 bases, leaving 15 bases between the germline ends. CDR3 in DNA: TGCGCCAGCAGTGAGTCCGGGGCTAGTCTTGGCGAGCAGTACTTC. Residues: CASSESGASLGEQYF.

The chain combines TRBV15 with TRBJ1-1; D remains ambiguous. Germline lookup yields CDR1 LNHNV and CDR2 YYDKDF (reference sequence). This CDR3 spans 13 amino acids. The germline V and J ends were trimmed by 9 bases and 8 bases, with 19 bases remaining between them. The CDR3 reads CATATRKNSEAFF. For the CDR3, the DNA is TGTGCCACTGCCACCAGGAAAAACAGCGAAGCTTTCTTT. Full variable domain (missing parts from reference TRBV15 and TRBJ1-1): DAMVIQNPRYQVTQFGKPVTLSCSQTLNHNVMYWYQQKSSQAPKLLFHYYDKDFNNEADTPDNFQSRRPNTSFCFLDIRSPGLGDTAMYLCATATRKNSEAFFGQGTRLTVV.

This clone appeared a single time. The chain carries TRBV29-1 and TRBJ2-5; D tentatively fits TRBD1 or TRBD2 (7 bases each). Looked up from germline, CDR1 is SQVTM and CDR2 is ANQGSEA. V lost 3 bases and J lost 6, with 17 bases in between. The CDR3 is 14 amino acids. CDR3 nucleotide sequence: TGCAGCGTTGACAGGGGGGGCGTCGGGAAGACCCAGTACTTC. Protein sequence: CSVDRGGVGKTQYF.

CDR3 loop: CASSLNAGRNEQFF. CDR3 nucleotide sequence: TGTGCCAGCAGCTTAAATGCCGGGAGAAATGAGCAGTTCTTC. The chain links TRBV5-4 to TRBJ2-1; D might be TRBD2 (6 bases). The CDR3 totals 14 residues. The germline V gene encodes CDR1 SGHNT and CDR2 YYREEE (reference sequence). Trimming pared 2 bases from V and 7 bases from J, leaving 13 bases between. Complete variable domain (other parts from reference TRBV5-4 and TRBJ2-1): ETGVTQSPTHLIKTRGQQVTLRCSSQSGHNTVSWYQQALGQGPQFIFQYYREEENGRGNFPPRFSGLQFPNYSSELNVNALELDDSALYLCASSLNAGRNEQFFGPGTRLTVL.

This chain joins TRBV4-3 and TRBJ1-1; 7 nucleotides match TRBD1. Looked up from germline, CDR1 is LGHNA and CDR2 is YSLEER. The V and J ends lost 6 bases and 8 bases, in that order; junction bases with no gene match: 15. The CDR3 has 15 residues. The CDR3 DNA is TGCGCCAGCAGTGACTTAGGGACAGCCCATGTCGAAGCTTTCTTT. Translating gives CASSDLGTAHVEAFF.

This chain joins TRBV19 and TRBJ2-3; 12 bases fit TRBD2. There are 17 residues in the CDR3. Trimming took 7 bases from V and 4 from J; bases not matched to a gene: 12. The germline V gene has CDR1 LNHDA and CDR2 SQIVND (reference sequence). The DNA for the CDR3 is TGTGCCAGTACTTTACTAGCGGGAGGTTCCCTCGCAGATACGCAGTATTTT. Translated: CASTLLAGGSLADTQYF.

Only one count was recorded for this clone. V is TRBV4-1 and J is TRBJ2-7; 9 positions agree with TRBD1. The CDR3 spans 15 residues. CDR1 MGHRA and CDR2 YSYEKL come from the germline V gene. V lost 1 base, J lost 4 bases, and 5 bases stayed unmatched. The CDR3 sequence is CASSQVQGARYEQYF. In nucleotides, the CDR3 is TGCGCCAGCAGCCAAGTACAGGGGGCGCGGTACGAGCAGTACTTC.

The V and J genes are TRBV13 and TRBJ2-3, with 13 bases that match TRBD2. Germline V CDR1 and CDR2: PRHDT, FYEKMQ (reference sequence). The junction had 10 bases not matched to a gene; V was cut back by 5 bases and J by 5 bases. This CDR3 has 17 residues. CDR3 sequence (DNA): TGTGCCAGCAGCCTAGAAGGACTAGCGGGAGTCAGAGATACGCAGTATTTT. Translating it yields CASSLEGLAGVRDTQYF.

This rearrangement joins TRBV5-1 to TRBJ2-7, with 7 nucleotides matching TRBD1. The CDR3 has 14 residues. Losses at the gene ends were 6 bases for V and 1 base for J; bases not matched to a gene: 7. Germline CDR1 SGHRS, CDR2 YFSETQ. The CDR3 sequence: CASNPRTGSYEQYF. CDR3 nucleotides: TGCGCCAGCAACCCTAGGACAGGTTCCTACGAGCAGTACTTC. Using reference TRBV5-1 and TRBJ2-7 for the parts outside the CDR3, the full variable domain is KAGVTQTPRYLIKTRGQQVTLSCSPISGHRSVSWYQQTPGQGLQFLFEYFSETQRNKGNFPGRFSGRQFSNSRSEMNVSTLELGDSALYLCASNPRTGSYEQYFGPGTRLTVT.

The CDR3 DNA reads TGTGCCAGCAGTTTACGGGGGACGGGCCTTAATGAGCAGTTCTTC. It codes for CASSLRGTGLNEQFF. This chain joins TRBV6-5 and TRBJ2-1; D may be TRBD2 (6 bases). V was cut by 4 bases and J by 7 bases, with 17 bases left in between. CDR1 is MNHEY and CDR2 is SVGAGI in the germline V gene. This CDR3 comprises 15 residues.

The chain uses TRBV9 and TRBJ1-2, with 7 positions matching TRBD1. Germline V lookup: CDR1 SGDLS, CDR2 YYNGEE. The CDR3 covers 14 residues. The V gene end was trimmed by 0 bases and the J gene end by 5 bases; junction bases not matched to a gene: 4. As DNA, the CDR3 is TGTGCCAGCAGCGTAGATCCAGGGGGGTATGGCTACACCTTC. It specifies CASSVDPGGYGYTF.

In its sample, this clone was seen a few times. The rearrangement links TRBV10-1 to TRBJ2-2, with TRBD1 identical over 7 bases. Trimming cost V 4 bases and J 3 bases; bases outside gene matches: 2. The CDR3 has 14 amino acids. Germline V CDR1 and CDR2: WNHNN, SYGVQD (reference sequence). Here the CDR3 reads CASSVGQDTGELFF. CDR3 nucleotide sequence: TGCGCCAGCAGTGTCGGACAGGACACCGGGGAGCTGTTTTTT.

The chain couples TRBV7-9 to TRBJ1-2; TRBD1 might be the D (5 bases). There are 15 residues in the CDR3. V lost 3 bases and J lost 7, with 18 bases in between. Germline V gives CDR1 SEHNR, CDR2 FQNEAQ (reference sequence). CDR3 amino acids: CASSFGEGSASGYTF. The DNA for the CDR3 is TGTGCCAGCAGCTTCGGGGAGGGGAGCGCTTCTGGCTACACCTTC.

The chain links TRBV5-1 to TRBJ2-5; a weak D match, TRBD2 (5 bases). V lost 4 bases and J lost 6, with 19 bases in between. The CDR3 length is 15 residues. Germline V CDR1 and CDR2: SGHRS, YFSETQ. The DNA for the CDR3 is TGCGCCAGCAGCCATCAAAGCGGCTTAATTAAGACCCAGTACTTC. This encodes CASSHQSGLIKTQYF.

The CDR3 bases are TGTGCCTGGACAGGGCACTCTGGAAACACCATATATTTT. Its translation is CAWTGHSGNTIYF. The chain has TRBV30 and TRBJ1-3; weak D call: TRBD1 (5 bases). Germline-derived CDR1 and CDR2 are GTSNPN and SVGIG (reference sequence). V lost 4 bases, J lost 0 bases, and 7 bases lay in between. This CDR3 region has 13 residues.

The genes are TRBV5-6 and TRBJ1-2; D is ambiguous. The CDR3 sequence is 16 residues long. The V end was cut by 2 bases, the J end by 4 bases, with 18 bases between. Germline V lookup: CDR1 SGHDT, CDR2 YYEEEE. The CDR3 nucleotides are TGTGCCAGCAGCTTTGTTTCCGATTCGTCCAGCTATGGCTACACCTTC. The encoded protein is CASSFVSDSSSYGYTF.

This CDR3 reads CASSPPAGAVVTQYF. Written as DNA, the CDR3 is TGTGCCAGCAGCCCCCCAGCGGGAGCAGTGGTTACGCAGTATTTT. This chain uses TRBV7-9 with TRBJ2-3; 8 positions match TRBD2. Germline V gene data show CDR1 as SEHNR and CDR2 as FQNEAQ (reference sequence). The CDR3 length is 15 residues. Losses at the gene ends were 5 bases for V and 8 bases for J; bases not matched to a gene: 12.

The chain employs TRBV18 and TRBJ2-7, with a possible D match to TRBD1 (6 bases). Between the trimmed V and J ends, which lost 3 bases and 5 bases, there was a span of 23 bases. Germline V lookup: CDR1 KGHSH, CDR2 LQKENI. There are 17 residues in the CDR3. Here the CDR3 reads CASSPKLQGVGLHEQYF. The CDR3 coding sequence is TGTGCCAGCTCACCGAAACTACAGGGAGTTGGACTCCACGAGCAGTACTTC.

This clone was seen ten or more times. The gene calls are TRBV5-4 and TRBJ1-1; D unclear. V gave up 5 bases and J gave up 0 bases, with 8 bases separating them. Germline assignment: CDR1 SGHNT and CDR2 YYREEE (reference sequence). The CDR3 has 13 amino acids. As DNA, the CDR3 is TGTGCCAGCAGTTCGAGCCTGAACACTGAAGCTTTCTTT. It specifies CASSSSLNTEAFF.